The clone carrying this T cell receptor (beta chain) was detected only once. Its cognate antigen is unknown. These data are taken from a study of immune evolution from preneoplasia to lung adenocarcinoma. Germline V gene lookup returns CDR1 KGHSH and CDR2 LQKENI. V lost 2 bases, J lost 1 base, and 0 bases stayed unmatched. This CDR3 region has 14 residues. Generated by immunoSEQ multiplex PCR, the TCRdb table keeps only in-frame clones and is missing some. Of about 3,400 clones in the sample, about 81% were seen once. Each case's diagnosis was confirmed by two pathologists on H&E. Study outcomes and limitations: Later-stage lesions seemingly showed higher T cell density and diversity than normal lung.

Material: FFPE lung adenocarcinoma in situ tissue. The rearrangement uses TRBV18 and TRBJ1-1, with TRBD1 matching over 8 bases. This clonotype was obtained from a person aged 55-80 years with lung adenocarcinoma. The CDR3 loop is CASSPDRGNTEAFF. As DNA, the CDR3 is TGTGCCAGCTCACCAGACAGGGGGAACACTGAAGCTTTCTTT.